The present T cell receptor beta chain was sequenced within a study of cytomegalovirus exposure and HLA in healthy donors. Study outcomes and limitations: Cytomegalovirus-associated status was assigned to about 160 TCR beta chains. Across donors, sequencing depth was assumed by presence/absence analyses to be roughly uniform.

A note on this clone: Its target is not known.

PCR amplification relied on 60 Vbeta primers (plus 13 Jbeta primers). How the authors handled the data: A later analysis tallied roughly 77 million unique TCR beta chains, some 10 million of them shared. Profiling relied on immunoSEQ multiplex PCR, and the TCRdb table lists in-frame clones only, not all of them. The V and J calls and clone size were taken over from that table, and D and trimming were inferred from the DNA. The sample carries 90,000 to 110,000 clones, 13% to 15% recorded once. Germline V gene sequence: CDR1 SGHDT, CDR2 YYEEEE. The length of the CDR3 is 13 residues. V was pared by 4 bases and J by 2 bases, with 3 bases of the junction left unmatched.

Sequencing input: PBMCs. The rearrangement links TRBV5-6 to TRBJ2-7, with TRBD1 matching 7 bases. The receptor comes from a female donor in good health and CMV-seronegative. As DNA, the CDR3 is TGTGCCAGCAGCCGTAGGGGGCCCTACGAGCAGTACTTC. Protein: CASSRRGPYEQYF.